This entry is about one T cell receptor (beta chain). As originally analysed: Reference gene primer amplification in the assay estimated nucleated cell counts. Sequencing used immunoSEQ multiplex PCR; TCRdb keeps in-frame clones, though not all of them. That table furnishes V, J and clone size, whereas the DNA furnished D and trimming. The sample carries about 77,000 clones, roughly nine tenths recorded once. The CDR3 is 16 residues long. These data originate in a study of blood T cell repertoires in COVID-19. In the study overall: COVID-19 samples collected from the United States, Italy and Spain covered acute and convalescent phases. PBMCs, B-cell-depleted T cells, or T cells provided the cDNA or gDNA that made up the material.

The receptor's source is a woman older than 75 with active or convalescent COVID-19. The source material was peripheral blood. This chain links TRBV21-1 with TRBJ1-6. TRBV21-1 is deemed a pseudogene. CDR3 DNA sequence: TGTGCCAGCAGCAAAGAACCGAGCTCCTATAATTCACCCCTCCACTTT. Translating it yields CASSKEPSSYNSPLHF.